One and the same sample provided the 21 T cell receptor beta chains below, sequenced in a study of cytomegalovirus exposure and HLA in healthy donors. In the PCR, 60 Vbeta and 13 Jbeta primers were used. The assay was immunoSEQ multiplex PCR, and TCRdb's table has in-frame clones only and misses some. Among 150,000 to 200,000 clones listed, about 80% were seen once. Sequences were obtained from PBMCs. The receptor source for this set is a young man in good health and CMV-seropositive.

V gene TRBV30 combines with J gene TRBJ1-1; the D is unclear. From germline, CDR1 is GTSNPN and CDR2 SVGIG (reference sequence). Trimming cost V 2 bases and J 7 bases, with 11 bases left between them. This CDR3 spans 12 amino acids. In nucleotides, the CDR3 is TGTGCCTGGAGTATCCTTCCCCGTGAAGCTTTCTTT. This sequence encodes CAWSILPREAFF.

The rearrangement uses TRBV29-1 and TRBJ2-3, with D perhaps TRBD1 (5 bases). Germline lookup yields CDR1 SQVTM and CDR2 ANQGSEA. Trimming cost V 4 bases and J 3 bases, with 11 bases left between them. The CDR3 spans 13 residues. The CDR3 here is CSVATGPTDTQYF. The CDR3 DNA sequence: TGCAGCGTTGCAACAGGACCAACAGATACGCAGTATTTT.

The chain combines TRBV7-9 with TRBJ1-1; 10 bases are shared with TRBD1. V shed 4 bases, J shed 6 bases, and the junction held 2 bases outside the gene matches. This CDR3 has 13 amino acids. Germline V gives CDR1 SEHNR, CDR2 FQNEAQ (reference sequence). The CDR3 is CASSWDRGAEAFF. The CDR3 DNA is TGTGCCAGCAGCTGGGACAGGGGCGCTGAAGCTTTCTTT.

This clone was detected once. The rearrangement joins TRBV18 to TRBJ2-3; 8 bases agree with TRBD2. Germline CDR1 KGHSH, CDR2 LQKENI. CDR3 size: 14 residues. Losses at the gene ends were 3 bases for V and 5 bases for J; bases not matched to a gene: 4. The CDR3 spells CASSPYGGVDTQYF. In DNA form, the CDR3 reads TGTGCCAGCTCACCGTACGGGGGGGTAGATACGCAGTATTTT.

The chain combines TRBV10-3 with TRBJ1-5; the match to TRBD1 covers 9 bases. The CDR3 is made up of 14 amino acids. CDR1 is ENHRY and CDR2 is SYGVKD in the germline V gene. V was clipped by 7 bases and J by 1 base; unmatched bases: 2. Here the CDR3 reads CAIKGQGSNQPQHF. The DNA for the CDR3 is TGTGCCATCAAGGGACAGGGAAGCAATCAGCCCCAGCATTTT.

This chain uses TRBV19 with TRBJ2-7; no clear D. V dropped 6 bases and J dropped 5 bases, with 14 bases sitting between them. CDR1 LNHDA and CDR2 SQIVND come from the germline V gene (reference sequence). The CDR3 has 13 residues. In DNA form, the CDR3 reads TGTGCCAGTAGCCCACAAGTCAAGAACGAGCAGTACTTC. This codes for CASSPQVKNEQYF.

Comments on this clone: Within the sample, other DNA sequences also encode this same CDR3. This sequence joins TRBV20-1 and TRBJ1-1; the D gene is possibly TRBD1 (5 bases). This CDR3 has 11 amino acids. Germline-derived CDR1 and CDR2 are DFQATT and SNEGSKA (reference sequence). V lost 3 bases and J lost 4, with 6 bases in between. Here the CDR3 DNA reads TGCAGTGCTAGGGGGGGCACTGAAGCTTTCTTT. Residues: CSARGGTEAFF.

The rearrangement joins TRBV28 to TRBJ2-5, with a tentative D call TRBD2 (6 bases). V was cut by 6 bases and J by 0 bases, with 20 bases left in between. The germline V gene has CDR1 MDHEN and CDR2 SYDVKM. The CDR3 consists of 17 residues. CDR3 protein: CASRSHRPGLNQETQYF. In DNA form, the CDR3 reads TGTGCCAGCAGGAGCCACCGACCTGGACTAAACCAAGAGACCCAGTACTTC. The full variable domain, with the rest looked up from reference TRBV28 and TRBJ2-5, is DVKVTQSSRYLVKRTGEKVFLECVQDMDHENMFWYRQDPGLGLRLIYFSYDVKMKEKGDIPEGYSVSREKKERFSLILESASTNQTSMYLCASRSHRPGLNQETQYFGPGTRLLVL.

The chain uses TRBV6-1 and TRBJ1-1; maybe TRBD1 (6 bases). The CDR3 length is 12 residues. CDR1 and CDR2 (germline): MNHNS, SASEGT. V dropped 6 bases and J dropped 6 bases, with 11 bases sitting between them. DNA of the CDR3: TGTGCCAGCAGCCTGAGGGGGTCTGAAGCTTTCTTT. Residues: CASSLRGSEAFF.

The V gene is TRBV15, the J gene TRBJ1-2; 8 bases are a match to TRBD1. This CDR3 has 15 amino acids. CDR1 is LNHNV and CDR2 is YYDKDF in the germline V gene (reference sequence). V trimming: 1 base; J trimming: 8 bases; junction bases outside the gene matches: 9. CDR3 coding DNA: TGTGCCACCAGCAGAGTTGTAGGACAGGGTGTAGGCTACACCTTC. This gives the protein CATSRVVGQGVGYTF.

This chain links TRBV29-1 with TRBJ2-1, with a weak D call TRBD2 (6 bases). The V and J ends lost 4 bases and 0 bases respectively, with 7 bases between them. The CDR3 loop spans 13 amino acids. Germline V gives CDR1 SQVTM, CDR2 ANQGSEA. In DNA, the CDR3 is TGCAGCGTTGGGACTATCTCCTACAATGAGCAGTTCTTC. Translated, it gives CSVGTISYNEQFF.

The chain recombines TRBV7-2 with TRBJ2-1, with TRBD2 matching over 9 bases. Germline CDR1 is SGHTA and CDR2 is FQGNSA. The CDR3 sequence is 14 residues long. V shed 5 bases, J shed 4 bases, and the junction held 3 bases outside the gene matches. The CDR3 region has the DNA TGTGCCAGCAGCGGACTAGCGAGTTACAATGAGCAGTTCTTC. The encoded protein is CASSGLASYNEQFF.

This sequence joins TRBV28 and TRBJ1-2; 7 bases are shared with TRBD1. Germline CDR1 MDHEN, CDR2 SYDVKM. Germline trimming cut 3 bases from V and 2 bases from J; bases unmatched to any gene: 9. This CDR3 comprises 16 residues. The CDR3 region is CASSFPPGTENYGYTF. The DNA of the CDR3 is TGTGCCAGCAGTTTCCCCCCCGGGACAGAAAACTATGGCTACACCTTC.

This chain uses TRBV28 with TRBJ1-4; possible D gene TRBD1, 5 bases. V shed 5 bases and J shed 10 bases, with 20 bases lying between them. Germline loops: CDR1 MDHEN, CDR2 SYDVKM. The CDR3 runs 15 residues. Written as DNA, the CDR3 is TGTGCCAGCAGTCCCCAGGGACTCCTCAAGGGAAAACTGTTTTTT. Translation: CASSPQGLLKGKLFF.

The rearrangement joins TRBV28 to TRBJ1-1; the D is unclear. The CDR3 consists of 13 residues. V gave up 7 bases and J gave up 3 bases, with 12 bases separating them. Looked up from germline, CDR1 is MDHEN and CDR2 is SYDVKM. The CDR3 sequence: CASISTGDTEAFF. The CDR3, as DNA: TGTGCCAGCATTAGTACTGGAGACACTGAAGCTTTCTTT.

J is TRBJ1-5 and V is TRBV4-1; a possible D gene is TRBD1 (5 bases). Germline CDR1 MGHRA, CDR2 YSYEKL. The CDR3 has 17 amino acids. V dropped 1 base and J dropped 2 bases, with 15 bases sitting between them. The CDR3 DNA reads as TGCGCCAGCAGCCAAGTTGTTATGGAAGGGGGCAATCAGCCCCAGCATTTT. This codes for CASSQVVMEGGNQPQHF.

The CDR3 DNA is TGTGCCAGTAGTATGGGCGGGGCGGGTACTGAAGCTTTCTTT. Encoded protein: CASSMGGAGTEAFF. The chain employs TRBV19 and TRBJ1-1; possible D gene TRBD1, 5 bases. Looked up from germline, CDR1 is LNHDA and CDR2 is SQIVND (reference sequence). The ends were cut back, 3 bases at V and 5 bases at J, with 13 bases in the middle. This CDR3 contains 14 residues.

The chain links TRBV7-8 to TRBJ2-1, with D tentatively TRBD2 (5 bases). The CDR3 sequence is 14 residues long. The V end was cut by 1 base, the J end by 6 bases, with 10 bases between. Germline CDR1 SGHVS, CDR2 FQNEAQ. The CDR3 DNA reads as TGTGCCAGCAGCTTAGTCGGGCGGGCCAATGAGCAGTTCTTC. The encoded protein is CASSLVGRANEQFF.

The chain has TRBV28 and TRBJ1-5; the match to TRBD1 covers 9 bases. V lost 6 bases to trimming and J lost 7 bases; unmatched junction nucleotides: 7. Per germline, CDR1 MDHEN and CDR2 SYDVKM. CDR3 length equals 14 residues. Written as DNA, the CDR3 is TGTGCCAGCAGGTACCACAGGGGGCAGCAGCCCCAGCATTTT. Translating it yields CASRYHRGQQPQHF. Together with reference TRBV28 and TRBJ1-5, the CDR3 gives the full variable domain: DVKVTQSSRYLVKRTGEKVFLECVQDMDHENMFWYRQDPGLGLRLIYFSYDVKMKEKGDIPEGYSVSREKKERFSLILESASTNQTSMYLCASRYHRGQQPQHFGDGTRLSIL.

The chain joins TRBV28 to TRBJ2-7, with a weak D call TRBD2 (5 bases). The V end was cut by 5 bases, the J end by 5 bases, with 13 bases between. Germline V gene lookup returns CDR1 MDHEN and CDR2 SYDVKM. The length of the CDR3 is 13 residues. The chain's CDR3 is CASSTYEGHEQYF. The DNA of the CDR3 is TGTGCCAGCAGTACATACGAGGGCCACGAGCAGTACTTC. Drawing the rest from reference TRBV28 and TRBJ2-7, the complete variable domain is DVKVTQSSRYLVKRTGEKVFLECVQDMDHENMFWYRQDPGLGLRLIYFSYDVKMKEKGDIPEGYSVSREKKERFSLILESASTNQTSMYLCASSTYEGHEQYFGPGTRLTVT.

The V call is TRBV10-3, the J call TRBJ2-7; 10 bases map to TRBD1. V shed 7 bases, J shed 6 bases, and the junction held 21 bases outside the gene matches. From germline, CDR1 is ENHRY and CDR2 SYGVKD. The CDR3 runs to 18 residues. CDR3 amino acids: CAITTRPGTGAIPLEQYF. CDR3 DNA: TGTGCCATCACCACCCGCCCCGGGACAGGGGCCATTCCCCTCGAGCAGTACTTC.